This T cell receptor (beta chain) was recorded in a study of Graves' ophthalmopathy and Graves' hyperthyroidism. Findings of the study overall: Ophthalmopathy progression prediction by the model yielded a sensitivity of 55% to 71% and a specificity of 72.22%. Blood repertoires reportedly contained most expanded thyroid clonotypes above 0.001 frequency.

TCR beta CDR3 regions were amplified from RNA transcripts. Amplification began with first-round RT-PCR using HTBI primers, then second-round multiplex PCR was performed. Each CDR3 protein is one row after TCRdb ran MiXCR on the multiplex PCR reads. The repertoire consists of 650,000 to 900,000 distinct CDR3 sequences, with roughly 40% occurring once and the leading ten covering about 40%. Ophthalmopathy in the donors was of moderate-to-severe activity, with CAS ≥3, NOSPECS ≥4 and duration under 3 months. The CDR3 is 14 amino acids. With 3 bases removed from V and 7 bases from J, the gap between germline ends came to 13 bases. Germline V gene data show CDR1 as LNHDA and CDR2 as SQIVND (reference sequence). A note on this clonotype: Its specificity is not known.

The sequence came from an adult man with Graves' ophthalmopathy. The chain joins TRBV19 to TRBJ1-5; no reliable D call. Material for sequencing was peripheral blood. CDR3 residues: CASSIAPEGQPQHF. The CDR3 bases are TGTGCCAGTAGTATCGCGCCGGAGGGACAGCCCCAGCATTTT.